This entry lists 8 T cell receptor beta chains sequenced from one sample in a study of a mutant IDH1 vaccine in newly diagnosed glioma. The sample's time point: week 11, during vaccination. Mutant IDH1 20-mer peptide, at 300 ug, made up each vaccine dose, with topical imiquimod. No antigens are known for them. Method: immunoSEQ multiplex PCR; TCRdb's copy keeps in-frame clones and lacks some. Of under 150,000 clones in the sample, 90% are singletons; the top ten hold around 0.6%. The material was PBMCs, obtained from a glioma patient whose treatment included an IDH1 peptide vaccine. The receptors shown here come from a woman aged 50 to 60 with glioma.

The V call is TRBV5-1, the J call TRBJ2-5; D not resolved. The DNA end lines up better with TRBJ2-7; the J call may be wrong. Per germline, CDR1 SGHRS and CDR2 YFSETQ. This CDR3 spans 14 amino acids. CDR3 sequence (DNA): TGCGCCAGCAGCTTAATCCCCGGAACCTACGAGCAGTACTTC. This codes for CASSLIPGTYEQYF.

The gene calls are TRBV28 and TRBJ2-2, with unresolved D. The CDR3 totals 14 residues. Germline V CDR1 and CDR2: MDHEN, SYDVKM. V was shortened by 6 bases and J by 3 bases, with 11 bases between the two germline ends. The CDR3 loop is CASSPVQDTGELFF. The CDR3 DNA follows: TGTGCCAGCAGCCCCGTTCAGGACACCGGGGAGCTGTTTTTT. Combining the CDR3 with reference TRBV28 and TRBJ2-2 gives the whole variable domain DVKVTQSSRYLVKRTGEKVFLECVQDMDHENMFWYRQDPGLGLRLIYFSYDVKMKEKGDIPEGYSVSREKKERFSLILESASTNQTSMYLCASSPVQDTGELFFGEGSRLTVL.

The chain joins TRBV5-6 to TRBJ1-2; D remains ambiguous. Germline V gene data show CDR1 as SGHDT and CDR2 as YYEEEE. V lost 5 bases and J lost 3, with 11 bases in between. The CDR3 consists of 13 residues. The CDR3 sequence is CASSSQAHYGYTF. The CDR3 DNA reads as TGTGCCAGCAGTTCTCAGGCGCACTATGGCTACACCTTC.

This chain connects TRBV2 to TRBJ1-1; D gene uncertain. Germline lookup yields CDR1 SNHLY and CDR2 FYNNEI. The V end lost 3 bases, the J end lost 3 bases, and 5 bases lay between the germline ends. There are 12 residues in the CDR3. The DNA of the CDR3 is TGTGCCAGCAGTGACGCTTACACTGAAGCTTTCTTT. It encodes CASSDAYTEAFF.

The chain combines TRBV30 with TRBJ1-4; D is possibly TRBD1 (5 bases). This CDR3 is 13 amino acids long. Germline V gene data show CDR1 as GTSNPN and CDR2 as SVGIG (reference sequence). V dropped 6 bases and J dropped 3 bases, with 11 bases sitting between them. The CDR3: CACPGFPNEKLFF. CDR3 coding DNA: TGTGCCTGCCCAGGGTTTCCTAATGAAAAACTGTTTTTT. The variable domain in full, completed from reference TRBV30 and TRBJ1-4, reads SQTIHQWPATLVQPVGSPLSLECTVEGTSNPNLYWYRQAAGRGLQLLFYSVGIGQISSEVPQNLSASRPQDRQFILSSKKLLLSDSGFYLCACPGFPNEKLFFGSGTQLSVL.

This clone came up a few times. This sequence joins TRBV30 and TRBJ2-1; D gene uncertain. Trimming removed 5 bases from V and 10 bases from J, with 9 bases in between. Germline V gene lookup returns CDR1 GTSNPN and CDR2 SVGIG (reference sequence). The CDR3 extends over 10 amino acids. CDR3 loop: CAWGEREQFF. The CDR3 coding sequence is TGTGCCTGGGGTGAGCGCGAGCAGTTCTTC.

J is TRBJ2-2 and V is TRBV9, with D unclear. V lost 3 bases to trimming and J lost 8 bases, with 8 bases between them. This CDR3 has 12 residues. Germline V gives CDR1 SGDLS, CDR2 YYNGEE. CDR3 sequence: CASSGLGGELFF. The CDR3 DNA is TGTGCCAGCAGCGGACTGGGGGGGGAGCTGTTTTTT.

The chain recombines TRBV27 with TRBJ1-1, with TRBD1 matching 7 bases. The CDR3 has 15 amino acids. The germline gives CDR1 MNHEY, CDR2 SMNVEV (reference sequence). Trimming took 1 base from V and 8 from J; bases not matched to a gene: 10. The CDR3 DNA sequence: TGTGCCAGCAGTTTATTCCTTGAACCGGGACAGGAAGCTTTCTTT. It specifies CASSLFLEPGQEAFF.